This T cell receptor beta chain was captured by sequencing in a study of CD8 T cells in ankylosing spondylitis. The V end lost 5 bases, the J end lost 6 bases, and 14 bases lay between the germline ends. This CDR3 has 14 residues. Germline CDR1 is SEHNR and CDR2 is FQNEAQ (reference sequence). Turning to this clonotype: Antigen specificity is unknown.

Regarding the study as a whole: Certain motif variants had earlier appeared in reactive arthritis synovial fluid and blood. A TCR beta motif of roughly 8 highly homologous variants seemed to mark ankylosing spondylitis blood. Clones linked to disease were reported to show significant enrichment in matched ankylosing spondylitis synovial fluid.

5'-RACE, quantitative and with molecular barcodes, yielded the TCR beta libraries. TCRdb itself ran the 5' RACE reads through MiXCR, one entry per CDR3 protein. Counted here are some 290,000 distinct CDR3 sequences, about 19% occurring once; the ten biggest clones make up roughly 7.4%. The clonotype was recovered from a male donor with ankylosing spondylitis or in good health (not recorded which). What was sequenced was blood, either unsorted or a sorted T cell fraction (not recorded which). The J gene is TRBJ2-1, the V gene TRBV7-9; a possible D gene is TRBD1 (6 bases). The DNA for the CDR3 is TGTGCCAGCAGCCCCCAACAGGGTTCCAATGAGCAGTTCTTC. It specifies CASSPQQGSNEQFF. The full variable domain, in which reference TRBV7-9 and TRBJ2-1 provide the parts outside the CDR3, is DTGVSQNPRHKITKRGQNVTFRCDPISEHNRLYWYRQTLGQGPEFLTYFQNEAQLEKSRLLSDRFSAERPKGSFSTLEIQRTEQGDSAMYLCASSPQQGSNEQFFGPGTRLTVL.